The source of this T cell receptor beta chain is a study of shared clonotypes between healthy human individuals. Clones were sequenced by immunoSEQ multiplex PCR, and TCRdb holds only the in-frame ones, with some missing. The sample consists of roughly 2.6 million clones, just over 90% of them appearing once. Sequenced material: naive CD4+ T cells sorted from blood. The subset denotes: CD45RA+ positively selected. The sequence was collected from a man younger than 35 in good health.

The CDR3 protein is CASSNPFRDRDYEQYF. CDR3 sequence (DNA): TGCGCCAGCAGCAATCCTTTCCGGGACAGGGACTACGAGCAGTACTTC. V and J are TRBV5-1 and TRBJ2-7; 9 bases are shared with TRBD1. The J segment lost 3 bases and the V segment lost 4 bases, leaving 11 bases of the junction unmatched. Germline CDR1 SGHRS, CDR2 YFSETQ. This CDR3 contains 16 residues. The full variable domain, with the rest looked up from reference TRBV5-1 and TRBJ2-7, is KAGVTQTPRYLIKTRGQQVTLSCSPISGHRSVSWYQQTPGQGLQFLFEYFSETQRNKGNFPGRFSGRQFSNSRSEMNVSTLELGDSALYLCASSNPFRDRDYEQYFGPGTRLTVT.